Sequencing of this TCR beta chain was carried out in a study of cytomegalovirus exposure and HLA in healthy donors. The donors gave bone marrow, and they were healthy. Nominally healthy donors provided the samples, though records likely missed some immune exposures. The CDR3 contains 15 residues. In germline, CDR1 is SGDLS, CDR2 YYNGEE. Losses at the gene ends were 3 bases for V and 10 bases for J; bases not matched to a gene: 8. Study-wide results and caveats: Most observed TCR sequences were rare, whereas some public TCRs were detected in many donors. Earlier analysis found most TCR beta V segments productive about 87% or about 30% of the time.

Researchers ran the PCR with 60 Vbeta and 13 Jbeta primers. Clones were read by immunoSEQ multiplex PCR, and TCRdb kept only the in-frame ones, dropping some. The repertoire holds 110,000 to 150,000 clones, with 65% to 85% as singletons. This clone was seen only once. Its antigen is unidentified. The V and J genes are TRBV9 and TRBJ2-1; 12 nucleotides agree with TRBD2. Sequenced material: PBMCs. The clonotype was recovered from a male donor in good health and CMV-seronegative. For the CDR3, the DNA is TGTGCCAGCAGCGAACTAGCGGGAGGTGATAGGGAGCAGTTCTTC. Protein sequence: CASSELAGGDREQFF. Together with reference TRBV9 and TRBJ2-1, the CDR3 gives the full variable domain: DSGVTQTPKHLITATGQRVTLRCSPRSGDLSVYWYQQSLDQGLQFLIQYYNGEERAKGNILERFSAQQFPDLHSELNLSSLELGDSALYFCASSELAGGDREQFFGPGTRLTVL.